This TCR beta chain was profiled in a study of OX40 agonist ivuxolimab in advanced cancers. Whole-study context: It was ivuxolimab, an agonistic anti-OX40 (CD134) antibody, that patients were treated with. Participants could have had prior anti-PD-1, anti-PD-L1 or anti-CTLA-4 therapy, and less than 45% had some.

A note on this clone: Its target is not known.

V was cut by 5 bases and J by 6 bases, with 2 bases left in between. In germline, CDR1 is SEHNR, CDR2 FQNEAQ (reference sequence). The CDR3 is 11 residues long. The repertoire was sequenced with immunoSEQ multiplex PCR; TCRdb's copy has only in-frame clones and lacks some. The sample contains around 140,000 clones, roughly 91% of which appear only once. Findings and limits, study-wide: Partial responders at 0.1-3.0 mg/kg showed near-lowest clonal expansion.

The chain combines TRBV7-9 with TRBJ1-6; D is undetermined. The sequence was obtained from an adult with an advanced solid tumor such as melanoma, head and neck, liver or kidney cancer. The sequencing here drew on CD4+ or CD8+ T cells sorted from blood, taken in a trial of the OX40 agonist ivuxolimab. The DNA of the CDR3 is TGTGCCAGCAGCCTTAATTCACCCCTCCACTTT. Translated, it gives CASSLNSPLHF.